This T cell receptor (beta chain) was sequenced for a study of blood T cell repertoires in COVID-19. Original data processing: Researchers report that nucleated cell counts were estimated from reference gene primer amplification. Only in-frame clones appear in the TCRdb table, and some are missing; sequencing was by immunoSEQ multiplex PCR. V and J calls and clone size follow that table, whereas D and trimming were derived from the DNA. The repertoire holds 300,000 to 350,000 clones, with approximately 83% as singletons. The CDR3 loop spans 16 amino acids. The germline V and J ends were trimmed by 4 bases and 3 bases, with 19 bases remaining between them. Germline V gene sequence: CDR1 SGHAT, CDR2 FQNNGV. Participant ages covered roughly 18 to 89 years across around 25 US areas. The recovered donors of Cohort 3 showed two negative PCRs, clearance, or symptom resolution. This clone was seen a handful of times.

This chain joins TRBV11-2 and TRBJ2-7, with D possibly TRBD2 on 6 matching bases. Source material: PBMCs or T cells enriched from blood (not recorded which). This TCR derives from a young man who had recovered from COVID-19. The CDR3 loop is CASSSSTGVDRYEQYF. Here the CDR3 DNA reads TGTGCCAGCAGCTCAAGCACGGGGGTGGATCGCTACGAGCAGTACTTC.